A selection of T cell receptor beta chains follows, all from one sample in a study of PD-1 blockade in classical Hodgkin lymphoma. This table comes from immunoSEQ multiplex PCR, and its TCRdb copy is limited to in-frame clones, with some not included. Of about 7,700 clones detected, about nine tenths appear once; the ten largest clones hold roughly 1.7%. This specimen was CD4+ T cells from blood, taken at baseline. The receptors originated from a human donor with classical Hodgkin lymphoma. CDR3s include the opening cysteine and the closing phenylalanine or tryptophan. A D gene is named only where the DNA matches it firmly. Some rows have no size entry. The others give once, few or many, or a class for an expanded clone.

d_gene,v_gene,abundance,j_gene,CDR3aa
-,TRBV11-2,-,TRBJ2-1,CASSLEPGAALHEQFF
-,TRBV6-1,-,TRBJ2-7,CASSEAYEQYF
TRBD1,TRBV9,once,TRBJ2-5,CASSVGGQGGETQYF
-,TRBV5-1,-,TRBJ2-5,CASSLAVGYQETQYF
-,TRBV29-1,once,TRBJ1-1,CSVERTANTEAFF
-,TRBV5-1,-,TRBJ2-5,CASSSLLQETQYF
-,TRBV5-8,-,TRBJ1-2,CASSLNERLYSNYGYTF
-,TRBV5-1,-,TRBJ2-2,CASSSDTSNTGELFF
-,TRBV5-1,few,TRBJ2-7,CASSVDGRTYEQYF
-,TRBV9,-,TRBJ2-7,CASSVVASSYEQYF
TRBD1,TRBV9,-,TRBJ2-5,CASSDQTGGLETQYF
-,TRBV28,-,TRBJ2-5,CASSRGPETQYF
-,TRBV5-5,-,TRBJ1-2,CASSLVGAVNYGYTF
-,TRBV5-1,-,TRBJ2-7,CASSLGILSGRITYEQYF
-,TRBV2,-,TRBJ2-3,CASGSLSELDTQYF
TRBD1,TRBV29-1,-,TRBJ2-1,CSVDGQGAINEQFF
-,TRBV19,-,TRBJ1-5,CASRPGLSNQPQHF
TRBD2,TRBV5-1,-,TRBJ2-1,CASSLAFGTSGGFYNEQFF
TRBD1,TRBV9,few,TRBJ1-5,CASSVAGGGAGLGNQPQHF
-,TRBV4-1,-,TRBJ2-7,CASSQELTPPYEQYF
TRBD2,TRBV5-1,-,TRBJ2-3,CASSWPVTGGSTDTQYF
TRBD2,TRBV4-2,-,TRBJ2-3,CASSARLAGGTDTQYF
-,TRBV5-5,-,TRBJ2-5,CASTRWMETQYF
TRBD1,TRBV7-6,-,TRBJ2-2,CASSLRTGDTGELFF
-,TRBV30,once,TRBJ2-2,CAWSQGNAGELFF
TRBD1,TRBV5-8,once,TRBJ2-3,CASTGTGVGDTQYF
-,TRBV5-1,-,TRBJ2-2,CASSLEGYTGELFF
TRBD1,TRBV5-1,-,TRBJ2-1,CASSLSTGTGGSEQFF
-,TRBV5-1,-,TRBJ1-1,CASSPQRGRTEAFF
-,TRBV29-1,-,TRBJ1-2,CSVPRGGSNNYGYTF
-,TRBV5-1,-,TRBJ1-3,CASSFGGNTIYF
TRBD1,TRBV6-5,once,TRBJ2-5,CASSYPAGTGKETQYF
-,TRBV7-2,-,TRBJ1-2,CASLPQGQAGPIYGYTF
-,TRBV5-1,-,TRBJ2-7,CASSLVTAGSYEQYF
-,TRBV21-1,-,TRBJ2-7,CASSNSRLGGSLMYEQYF
TRBD1,TRBV29-1,-,TRBJ2-7,CSVLRGTGYEQYF
TRBD1,TRBV19,-,TRBJ2-5,CASSNRDRLRKTQYF
TRBD1,TRBV5-1,-,TRBJ2-7,CASHRGLSSYEQYF
-,TRBV10-3,-,TRBJ2-5,CAISGGSRETQYF
-,TRBV5-6,few,TRBJ1-5,CASSTFPGQYSNQPQHF
-,TRBV27,-,TRBJ2-4,CASSYRDGKNIQYF
TRBD2,TRBV10-3,-,TRBJ2-1,CATLGGLAGDNEQFF
-,TRBV18,-,TRBJ1-4,CASSPTRGGEKLFF
-,TRBV7-7,-,TRBJ1-3,CASSPDGFSGNTIYF
-,TRBV18,-,TRBJ1-2,CASSPRQTVDGYTF
-,TRBV11-3,-,TRBJ2-1,CASSLGRAQGQFF